This T cell receptor (beta chain) was observed in a study of identical twins. Notes on the study in general: The degree of excess twin sharing was weaker in beta out-of-frame sequences. Invariant populations such as MAIT and iNKT cells could partly muddle zero-insertion analyses.

This clonotype turned up a few times. Its antigen is unidentified. Each cDNA held unique molecular identifiers, and template switching gave it a universal primer site. A single record per CDR3 protein comes from TCRdb applying MiXCR to the 5' RACE reads. The sample comprises 300,000 or so distinct CDR3 sequences, just under 9.5% of which are singletons, and under 7.5% rests with the top ten. V lost 4 bases to trimming and J lost 10 bases, with 14 bases between them. Per the germline V gene, CDR1 is LGHDT and CDR2 is YNNKEL (reference sequence). CDR3 length equals 13 residues. Separately, the same data were catalogued under a study of yellow fever vaccine responses in identical twins.

The sequenced sample was CD8+ T cells sorted from blood. The sequence was collected from a young woman in good health. The chain is built from TRBV3-1 and TRBJ2-1; unclear D gene. The CDR3 sequence is CASSPTERTEQFF. CDR3 DNA: TGTGCCAGCAGCCCAACGGAGAGGACCGAGCAGTTCTTC.